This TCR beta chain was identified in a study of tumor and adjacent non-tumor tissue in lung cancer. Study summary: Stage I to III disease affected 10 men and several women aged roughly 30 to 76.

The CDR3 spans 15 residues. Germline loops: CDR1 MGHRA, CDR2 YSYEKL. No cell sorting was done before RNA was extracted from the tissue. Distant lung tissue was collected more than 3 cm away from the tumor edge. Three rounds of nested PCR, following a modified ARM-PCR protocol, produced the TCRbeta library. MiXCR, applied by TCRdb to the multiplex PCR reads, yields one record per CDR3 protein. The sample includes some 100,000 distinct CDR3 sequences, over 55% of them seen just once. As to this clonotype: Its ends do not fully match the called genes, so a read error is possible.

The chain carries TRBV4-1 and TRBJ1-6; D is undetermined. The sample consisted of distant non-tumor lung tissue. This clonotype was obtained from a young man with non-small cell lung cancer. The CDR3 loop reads CASSDPGRPNSLLHF. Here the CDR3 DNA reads TGCGCCAGCAGCGATCCAGGACGGCCTAATTCACTCCTCCACTTT.